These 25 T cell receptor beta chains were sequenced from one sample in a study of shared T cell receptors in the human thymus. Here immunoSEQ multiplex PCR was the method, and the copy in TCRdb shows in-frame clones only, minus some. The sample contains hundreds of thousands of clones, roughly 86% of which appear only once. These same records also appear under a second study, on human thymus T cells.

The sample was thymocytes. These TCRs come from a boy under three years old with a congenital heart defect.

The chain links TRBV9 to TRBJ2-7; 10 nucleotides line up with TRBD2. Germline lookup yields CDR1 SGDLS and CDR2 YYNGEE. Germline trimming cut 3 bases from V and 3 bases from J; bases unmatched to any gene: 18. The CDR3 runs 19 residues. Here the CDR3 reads CASSASTGIAGGQHYEQYF. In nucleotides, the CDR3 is TGTGCCAGCAGCGCCTCAACGGGGATAGCGGGGGGCCAACACTACGAGCAGTACTTC.

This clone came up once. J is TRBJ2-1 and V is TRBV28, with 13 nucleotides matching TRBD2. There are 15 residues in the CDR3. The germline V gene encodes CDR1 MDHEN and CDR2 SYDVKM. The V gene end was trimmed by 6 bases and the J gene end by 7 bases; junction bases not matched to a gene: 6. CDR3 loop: CASRPGTSGVNEQFF. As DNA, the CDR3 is TGTGCCAGCAGACCCGGGACTAGCGGGGTAAATGAGCAGTTCTTC. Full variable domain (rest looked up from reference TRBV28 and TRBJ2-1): DVKVTQSSRYLVKRTGEKVFLECVQDMDHENMFWYRQDPGLGLRLIYFSYDVKMKEKGDIPEGYSVSREKKERFSLILESASTNQTSMYLCASRPGTSGVNEQFFGPGTRLTVL.

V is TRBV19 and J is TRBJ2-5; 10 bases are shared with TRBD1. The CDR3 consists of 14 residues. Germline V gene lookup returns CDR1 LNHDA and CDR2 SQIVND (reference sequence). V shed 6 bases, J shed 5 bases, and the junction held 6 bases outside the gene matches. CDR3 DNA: TGTGCCAGTAGGCAGACAGGGGGCAATGAGACCCAGTACTTC. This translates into CASRQTGGNETQYF.

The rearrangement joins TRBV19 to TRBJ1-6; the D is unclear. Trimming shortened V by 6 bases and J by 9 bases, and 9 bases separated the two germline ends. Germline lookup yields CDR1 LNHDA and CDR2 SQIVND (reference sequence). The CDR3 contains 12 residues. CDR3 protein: CASRRESSPLHF. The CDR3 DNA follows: TGTGCCAGTAGGAGGGAGAGTTCACCCCTCCACTTT.

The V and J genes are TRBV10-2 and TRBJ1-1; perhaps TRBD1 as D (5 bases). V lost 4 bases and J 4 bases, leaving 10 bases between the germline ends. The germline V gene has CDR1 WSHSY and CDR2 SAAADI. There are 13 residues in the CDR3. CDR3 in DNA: TGCGCCAGCAGTGGAGGGGAGGGCACTGAAGCTTTCTTT. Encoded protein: CASSGGEGTEAFF.

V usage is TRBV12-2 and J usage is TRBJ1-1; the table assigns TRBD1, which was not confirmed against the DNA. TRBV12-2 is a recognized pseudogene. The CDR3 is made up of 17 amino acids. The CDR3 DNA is TGTGCAAGTCGCCTCGGACAGGGGCGAGTTGAGAGCACTGAAGCTTTCTTT. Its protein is CASRLGQGRVESTEAFF.

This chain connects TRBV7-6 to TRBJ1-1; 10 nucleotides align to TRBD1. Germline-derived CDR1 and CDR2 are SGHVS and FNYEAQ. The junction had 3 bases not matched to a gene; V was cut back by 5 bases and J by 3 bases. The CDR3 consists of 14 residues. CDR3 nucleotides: TGTGCCAGCAGCCTCGGGACAGGGGACACTGAAGCTTTCTTT. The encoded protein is CASSLGTGDTEAFF. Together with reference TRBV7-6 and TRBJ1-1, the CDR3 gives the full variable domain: GAGVSQSPRYKVTKRGQDVALRCDPISGHVSLYWYRQALGQGPEFLTYFNYEAQQDKSGLPNDRFSAERPEGSISTLTIQRTEQRDSAMYRCASSLGTGDTEAFFGQGTRLTVV.

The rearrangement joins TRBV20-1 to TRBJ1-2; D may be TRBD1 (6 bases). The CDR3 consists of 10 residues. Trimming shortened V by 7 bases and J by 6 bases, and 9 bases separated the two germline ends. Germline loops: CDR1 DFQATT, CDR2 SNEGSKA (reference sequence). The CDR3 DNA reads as TGCAGTGGAGCAGGGGATGGCTACACCTTC. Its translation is CSGAGDGYTF.

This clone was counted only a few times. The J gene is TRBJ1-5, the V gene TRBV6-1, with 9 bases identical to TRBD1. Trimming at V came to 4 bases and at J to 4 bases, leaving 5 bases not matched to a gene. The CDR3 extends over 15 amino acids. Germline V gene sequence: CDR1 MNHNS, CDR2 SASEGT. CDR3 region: CASSVDRGMNQPQHF. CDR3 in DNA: TGTGCCAGCAGTGTGGACAGGGGTATGAATCAGCCCCAGCATTTT.

The CDR3: CASSLESSYEQYF. The CDR3 DNA follows: TGCGCCAGCAGCTTGGAGAGCTCCTACGAGCAGTACTTC. The chain recombines TRBV5-1 with TRBJ2-7; D remains unclear. Trimming removed 0 bases from V and 0 bases from J, with 4 bases in between. Germline V CDR1 and CDR2: SGHRS, YFSETQ. The CDR3 is 13 amino acids.

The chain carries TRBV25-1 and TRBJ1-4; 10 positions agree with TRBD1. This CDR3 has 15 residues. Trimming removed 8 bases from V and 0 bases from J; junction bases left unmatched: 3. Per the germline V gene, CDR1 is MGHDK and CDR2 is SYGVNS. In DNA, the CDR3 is TGTGCCAGCTGGGGGACAGGGGCAACTAATGAAAAACTGTTTTTT. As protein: CASWGTGATNEKLFF. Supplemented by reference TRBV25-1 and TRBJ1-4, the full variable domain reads EADIYQTPRYLVIGTGKKITLECSQTMGHDKMYWYQQDPGMELHLIHYSYGVNSTEKGDLSSESTVSRIRTEHFPLTLESARPSHTSQYLCASWGTGATNEKLFFGSGTQLSVL.

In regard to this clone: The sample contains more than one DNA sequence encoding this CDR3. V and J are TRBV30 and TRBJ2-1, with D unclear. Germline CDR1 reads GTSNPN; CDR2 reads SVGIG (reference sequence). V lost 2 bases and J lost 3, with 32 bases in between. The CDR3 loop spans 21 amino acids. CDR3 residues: CAWSCGPVSLGVRGDYNEQFF. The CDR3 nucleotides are TGTGCCTGGAGTTGTGGTCCGGTAAGCTTAGGAGTGAGAGGAGACTACAATGAGCAGTTCTTC.

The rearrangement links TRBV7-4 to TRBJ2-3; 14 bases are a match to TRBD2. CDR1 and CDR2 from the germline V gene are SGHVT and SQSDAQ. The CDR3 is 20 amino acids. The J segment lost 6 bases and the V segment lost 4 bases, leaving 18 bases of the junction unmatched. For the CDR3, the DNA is TGTGCCAGCAGCTCCCCGGGACAAGGGACTAGCGGGGGAATTTGGGATACGCAGTATTTT. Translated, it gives CASSSPGQGTSGGIWDTQYF.

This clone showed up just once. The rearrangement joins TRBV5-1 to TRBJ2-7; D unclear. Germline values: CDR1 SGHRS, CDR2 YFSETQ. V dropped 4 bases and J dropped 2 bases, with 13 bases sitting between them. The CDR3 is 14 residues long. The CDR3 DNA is TGCGCCAGCAGCCCAAACGAGGAACCCTACGAGCAGTACTTC. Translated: CASSPNEEPYEQYF.

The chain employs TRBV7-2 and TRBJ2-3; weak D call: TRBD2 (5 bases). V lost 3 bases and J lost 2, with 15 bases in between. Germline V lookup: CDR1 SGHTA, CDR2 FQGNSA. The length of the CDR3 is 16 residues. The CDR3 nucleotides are TGTGCCAGCAGCTTGGACGGGATATTAGACACAGATACGCAGTATTTT. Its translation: CASSLDGILDTDTQYF.

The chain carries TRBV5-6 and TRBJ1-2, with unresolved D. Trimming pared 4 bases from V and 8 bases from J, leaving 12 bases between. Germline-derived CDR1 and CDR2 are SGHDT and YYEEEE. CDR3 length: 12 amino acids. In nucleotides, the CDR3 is TGTGCCAGCAGCCGTTCGCGGGCCGGCTACACCTTC. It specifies CASSRSRAGYTF.

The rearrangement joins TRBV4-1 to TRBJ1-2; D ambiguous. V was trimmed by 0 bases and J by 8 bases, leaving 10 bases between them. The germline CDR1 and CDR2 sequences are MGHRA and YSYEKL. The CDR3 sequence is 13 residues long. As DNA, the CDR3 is TGCGCCAGCAGCCAAGACAGGATAGGAGGCTACACCTTC. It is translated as CASSQDRIGGYTF.

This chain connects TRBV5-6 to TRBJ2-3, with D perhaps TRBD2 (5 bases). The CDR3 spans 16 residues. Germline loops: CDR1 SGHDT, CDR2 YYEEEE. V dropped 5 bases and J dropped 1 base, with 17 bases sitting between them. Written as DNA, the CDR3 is TGTGCCAGCAGGTCCCTGGACTCTTGGGGCACAGATACGCAGTATTTT. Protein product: CASRSLDSWGTDTQYF.

The CDR3 bases are TGTGCCAGCAGCCTACAGGGCCAAGAGACCCAGTACTTC. It specifies CASSLQGQETQYF. V is TRBV13 and J is TRBJ2-5, with TRBD1 as a possible D gene (6 bases). The CDR3 is 13 amino acids. V lost 5 bases and J lost 1, with 8 bases in between. Per germline, CDR1 PRHDT and CDR2 FYEKMQ (reference sequence).

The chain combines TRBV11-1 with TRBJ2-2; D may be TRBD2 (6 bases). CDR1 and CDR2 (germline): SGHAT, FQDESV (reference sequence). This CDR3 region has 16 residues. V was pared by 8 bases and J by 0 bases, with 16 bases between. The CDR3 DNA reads TGTGCCAGCGGCCAGGCCGGGACTCCGAACACCGGGGAGCTGTTTTTT. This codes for CASGQAGTPNTGELFF. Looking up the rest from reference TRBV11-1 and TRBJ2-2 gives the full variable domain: EAEVAQSPRYKITEKSQAVAFWCDPISGHATLYWYRQILGQGPELLVQFQDESVVDDSQLPKDRFSAERLKGVDSTLKIQPAELGDSAMYLCASGQAGTPNTGELFFGEGSRLTVL.

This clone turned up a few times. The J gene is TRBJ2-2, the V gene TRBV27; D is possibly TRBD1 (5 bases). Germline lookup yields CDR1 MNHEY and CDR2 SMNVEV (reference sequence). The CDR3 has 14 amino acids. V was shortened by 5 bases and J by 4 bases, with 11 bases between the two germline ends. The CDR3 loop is CASSPAGSTGELFF. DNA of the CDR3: TGTGCCAGCAGTCCCGCAGGGTCCACCGGGGAGCTGTTTTTT.

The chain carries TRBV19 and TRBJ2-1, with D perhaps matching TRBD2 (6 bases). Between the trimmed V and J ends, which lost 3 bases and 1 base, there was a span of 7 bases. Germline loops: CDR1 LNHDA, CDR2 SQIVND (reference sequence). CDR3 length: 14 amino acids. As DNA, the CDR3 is TGTGCCAGTAGTATCGGAGGGTCCTACAATGAGCAGTTCTTC. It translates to CASSIGGSYNEQFF.

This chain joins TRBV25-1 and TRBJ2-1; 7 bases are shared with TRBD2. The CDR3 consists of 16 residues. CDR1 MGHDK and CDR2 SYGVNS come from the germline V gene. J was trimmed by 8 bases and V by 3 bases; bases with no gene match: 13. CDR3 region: CASSDRAGVGVYEQFF. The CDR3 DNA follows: TGTGCCAGCAGTGATCGGGCGGGAGTAGGAGTCTATGAGCAGTTCTTC. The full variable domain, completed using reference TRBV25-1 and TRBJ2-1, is EADIYQTPRYLVIGTGKKITLECSQTMGHDKMYWYQQDPGMELHLIHYSYGVNSTEKGDLSSESTVSRIRTEHFPLTLESARPSHTSQYLCASSDRAGVGVYEQFFGPGTRLTVL.

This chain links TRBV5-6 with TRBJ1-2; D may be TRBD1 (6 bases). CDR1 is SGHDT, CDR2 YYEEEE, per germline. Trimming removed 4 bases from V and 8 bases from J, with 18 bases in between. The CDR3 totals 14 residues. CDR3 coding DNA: TGTGCCAGCAGCCTCCTACAGGGTCATTTAGGCTACACCTTC. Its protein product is CASSLLQGHLGYTF.

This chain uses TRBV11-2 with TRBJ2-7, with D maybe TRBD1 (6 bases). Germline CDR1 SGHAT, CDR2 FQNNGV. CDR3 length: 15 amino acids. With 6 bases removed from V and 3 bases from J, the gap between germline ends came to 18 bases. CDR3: CASRVRFDRNYEQYF. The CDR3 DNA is TGTGCCAGCAGGGTTAGGTTTGACAGGAACTACGAGCAGTACTTC.